This TCR beta chain was retrieved from a study of T cells expressing NK-cell markers. Overall study context: Sorted CD3+CD56-NKG2C+, CD3+CD56+NKG2C+ and CD3+CD56+NKG2C- T cells supplied the TCR beta repertoires.

Looked up from germline, CDR1 is LGHDT and CDR2 is YNNKEL (reference sequence). This CDR3 is built from 15 residues. In generating TCR beta cDNA, 5'RACE template switching with UMIs was used. For each CDR3 protein, TCRdb gives one entry from its re-call of the 5' RACE reads, without DNA. The record lists about 460,000 distinct CDR3 sequences, of which the ten most abundant hold more than 1.4%. As to this clonotype: Its antigen remains unidentified.

Study-wide results and limits: CD8+ T cells in over 5 donors included dominant NKG2C+ clonotypes at about 1.0-7.0%. The leading position in the CD3+CD56-NKG2C+ fraction of a handful of donors also went to these clonotypes.

Source material: blood T cells: a sorted CD56 or NKG2C T cell subset, CD4+ or CD8+ T cells, or bulk PBMC T cells (not recorded which). J is TRBJ2-1 and V is TRBV3-1. This clonotype was obtained from a woman aged 45-65 years in good health. The CDR3: CASSQDLASHGEQFF.